The clone carrying this T cell receptor beta chain was observed at least ten times. Its antigen is not identified. TCRdb independently ran MiXCR on the reads; one entry per CDR3 protein. The table lists around 350,000 distinct CDR3 sequences, about a sixth of them singletons, with approximately 8% in the top ten. With 6 bases clipped from V and 10 bases from J, the junction kept 10 bases outside the gene matches. The germline V gene encodes CDR1 MNHEY and CDR2 SMNVEV (reference sequence). This CDR3 region has 15 residues. This record belongs to a study of T cell repertoires in cytomegalovirus infection. Study-level information: Matching HLA type, along with CMV infection, was indicated by public TCR beta signatures. Study-level findings and limits: HLA-C-restricted CMV-specific TCR beta clonotypes were dominant in the ex vivo response.

The chain combines TRBV27 with TRBJ2-1, with 12 nucleotides matching TRBD2. This TCR was sampled from a human donor in good health (CMV status not recorded). Some clones in this sample may be carry-over from other donors' samples. Input material: PBMCs. This chain's CDR3 is CASSKRLAGDSEQFF. CDR3 nucleotide sequence: TGTGCCAGCAGCAAGAGACTAGCGGGGGATTCCGAGCAGTTCTTC.